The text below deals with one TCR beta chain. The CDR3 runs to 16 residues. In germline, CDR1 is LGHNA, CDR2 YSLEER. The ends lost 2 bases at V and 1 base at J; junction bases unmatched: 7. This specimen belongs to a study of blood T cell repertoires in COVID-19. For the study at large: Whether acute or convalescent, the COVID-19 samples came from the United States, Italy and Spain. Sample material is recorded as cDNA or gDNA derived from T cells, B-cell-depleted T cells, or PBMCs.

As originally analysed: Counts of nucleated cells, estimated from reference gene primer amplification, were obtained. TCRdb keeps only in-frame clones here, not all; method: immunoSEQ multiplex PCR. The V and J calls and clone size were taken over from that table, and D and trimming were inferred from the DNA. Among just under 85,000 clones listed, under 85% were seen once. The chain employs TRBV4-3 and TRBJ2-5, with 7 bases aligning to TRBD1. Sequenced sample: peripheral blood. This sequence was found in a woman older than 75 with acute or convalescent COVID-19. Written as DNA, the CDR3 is TGCGCCAGCAGCCAATCACCGACAGGGTTCCAAGAGACCCAGTACTTC. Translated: CASSQSPTGFQETQYF.